The rows below give T cell receptor beta chains drawn from one sample of a study of cytomegalovirus exposure and HLA in healthy donors. Using immunoSEQ multiplex PCR, the repertoire was profiled, and TCRdb retains in-frame clones only, with some absent. This sample has about 89,000 clones; about 85% occur once, and the top ten carry around 7.4%. Sample: PBMCs. Receptors were obtained from a man aged 35-49 years in good health and CMV-seropositive. The conserved cysteine and the conserved F or W are not part of the CDR3 here. The order of the fields is D gene, V gene, CDR3 protein. D genes are given only for firm matches.

>.|TRBV5-4
ASSSDLGSLH
>.|TRBV9
ASTGGPGRNGYT
>TRBD2|TRBV18
ASSPLQLAGAQETQY
>TRBD1|TRBV7-3
ASSSQGVGTDTQY
>TRBD2|TRBV5-1
ASSGGLAGGSADTQY
>.|TRBV19
ASARGAQYNEQF
>TRBD2|TRBV25-1
ASSLAGSTDTQY
>.|TRBV11-2
ASSLVDSQETQY
>TRBD2|TRBV5-4
ASSPRGSGRAPYEQY
>TRBD1|TRBV6-5
ASSYSDRGRTEQY
>.|TRBV6-6
ASSWGEGGNTEAF
>.|TRBV7-2
ASSFFEWTQEGYGYT
>TRBD2|TRBV6-6
ASGEAGSYEQY
>.|TRBV5-1
ASSSGQTSGNAIY
>.|TRBV11-2
ASRGGNTEAF
>.|TRBV27
ASSSPLAQTQY